The next 18 T cell receptor beta chains were all read from a single sample in a study of blood T cells in healthy people across ages. A J-beta primer mix and a sample-barcoded 5' primer were used in a second PCR of roughly 6 to 12 cycles. TCRdb redid the calling of the 5' RACE reads with MiXCR, one entry per CDR3 protein. The table has about 640,000 distinct CDR3 sequences, about 30% seen once. What was sequenced was blood. These receptors were collected from a woman at least 80 years old in good health.

This clonotype was detected a few times. V and J are TRBV7-2 and TRBJ1-3; 9 bases are shared with TRBD1. The germline gives CDR1 SGHTA, CDR2 FQGNSA. The J segment lost 0 bases and the V segment lost 0 bases, leaving 6 bases of the junction unmatched. The CDR3 contains 18 residues. CDR3 bases: TGTGCCAGCAGCTTAGCGTTACAGGGGGCCTTCTCTGGAAACACCATATATTTT. It specifies CASSLALQGAFSGNTIYF. Combining the CDR3 with reference TRBV7-2 and TRBJ1-3 gives the whole variable domain GAGVSQSPSNKVTEKGKDVELRCDPISGHTALYWYRQSLGQGLEFLIYFQGNSAPDKSGLPSDRFSAERTGGSVSTLTIQRTQQEDSAVYLCASSLALQGAFSGNTIYFGEGSWLTVV.

This clonotype appeared many times. The chain has TRBV5-1 and TRBJ1-6; TRBD1 matches at 8 bases. The length of the CDR3 is 15 residues. V lost 4 bases and J lost 8; bases outside the gene matches: 8. CDR1 and CDR2 from the germline V gene are SGHRS and YFSETQ. The CDR3 loop is CASSALSTGDSPLHF. In nucleotides, the CDR3 is TGCGCCAGCAGCGCCCTATCGACAGGGGATTCACCCCTCCACTTT. The whole variable domain, remainder taken from reference TRBV5-1 and TRBJ1-6, is KAGVTQTPRYLIKTRGQQVTLSCSPISGHRSVSWYQQTPGQGLQFLFEYFSETQRNKGNFPGRFSGRQFSNSRSEMNVSTLELGDSALYLCASSALSTGDSPLHFGNGTRLTVT.

This sequence joins TRBV6-5 and TRBJ2-2, with D hard to call. There are 15 residues in the CDR3. Germline V gene data show CDR1 as MNHEY and CDR2 as SVGAGI. V dropped 7 bases and J dropped 6 bases, with 18 bases sitting between them. The CDR3 DNA reads TGTGCCAGCACCCTTGACCCTTCCGTCCCCGGGGAGCTGTTTTTT. Translation: CASTLDPSVPGELFF.

As DNA, the CDR3 is TGCGCCAGCAGCCTGGGAGGGGGTTCTTGGCCCCAGCATTTT. This gives the protein CASSLGGGSWPQHF. The chain links TRBV5-1 to TRBJ1-5, with D possibly being TRBD1 (6 bases). This CDR3 has 14 amino acids. CDR1 is SGHRS, CDR2 YFSETQ, per germline. V gave up 4 bases and J gave up 9 bases, with 17 bases separating them.

The J gene is TRBJ2-1, the V gene TRBV2; 11 positions agree with TRBD2. The CDR3 covers 16 residues. After removal of 6 bases from V and 3 bases from J, the junction contained 7 bases not matched to a gene. The germline V gene has CDR1 SNHLY and CDR2 FYNNEI. CDR3 sequence (DNA): TGTGCCAGCAGCGATATAGCGGGGGGGTTCTACAATGAGCAGTTCTTC. Its translation: CASSDIAGGFYNEQFF.

The chain couples TRBV5-6 to TRBJ1-1; maybe TRBD1 (6 bases). V shed 0 bases and J shed 7 bases, with 13 bases lying between them. The CDR3 totals 14 residues. The germline CDR1 and CDR2 sequences are SGHDT and YYEEEE. CDR3 in DNA: TGTGCCAGCAGCTTGGTAACAGGGATTGATGAAGCTTTCTTT. Translation: CASSLVTGIDEAFF.

This clonotype has ten or more counts. The chain has TRBV12-5 and TRBJ2-1; possible D gene TRBD1, 6 bases. Trimming cost V 6 bases and J 6 bases, with 12 bases left between them. From germline, CDR1 is LGHNT and CDR2 FRNRAP. CDR3 length: 13 residues. The CDR3 loop reads CASGRGQLNEQFF. DNA of the CDR3: TGTGCTAGTGGCCGCGGACAGCTCAATGAGCAGTTCTTC. Looking up the rest from reference TRBV12-5 and TRBJ2-1 gives the full variable domain: DARVTQTPRHKVTEMGQEVTMRCQPILGHNTVFWYRQTMMQGLELLAYFRNRAPLDDSGMPKDRFSAEMPDATLATLKIQPSEPRDSAVYFCASGRGQLNEQFFGPGTRLTVL.

This clonotype was observed many times. The CDR3 region is CASRPSATNYEQYF. The CDR3 nucleotides are TGTGCCAGCAGACCTAGCGCCACTAACTACGAGCAGTACTTC. The V call is TRBV28, the J call TRBJ2-7; TRBD2 might be the D (6 bases). The germline CDR1 and CDR2 sequences are MDHEN and SYDVKM. V lost 6 bases, J lost 3 bases, and 15 bases lay in between. The CDR3 covers 14 residues.

The chain has TRBV19 and TRBJ2-3, with TRBD1 as a possible D gene (6 bases). Germline V CDR1 and CDR2: LNHDA, SQIVND (reference sequence). There are 15 residues in the CDR3. Trimming cost V 4 bases and J 4 bases, with 15 bases left between them. The CDR3 bases are TGTGCCAGTAGTAAGGCCAGGGGTCGCGCAGATACGCAGTATTTT. It encodes CASSKARGRADTQYF.

Only a few counts were recorded for this clonotype. This sequence joins TRBV5-1 and TRBJ1-1; D remains unclear. Germline V gives CDR1 SGHRS, CDR2 YFSETQ. V lost 2 bases and J 3 bases, leaving 8 bases between the germline ends. The CDR3 is 13 residues long. This chain's CDR3 is CASSFLKDTEAFF. The DNA for the CDR3 is TGCGCCAGCAGCTTCTTGAAGGACACTGAAGCTTTCTTT.

This clonotype was picked up many times. The J gene is TRBJ1-1, the V gene TRBV5-5; possibly TRBD1 for D (5 bases). The CDR3 has 13 amino acids. Germline CDR1 and CDR2: SGHKS and YYEKEE (reference sequence). Trimming removed 1 base at V and 7 bases at J, with 11 bases between. The CDR3 protein is CASSLNRGFEAFF. In DNA, the CDR3 is TGTGCCAGCAGCTTGAACCGGGGGTTTGAAGCTTTCTTT.

This clonotype was detected ten times or more. This rearrangement joins TRBV2 to TRBJ1-6, with D tentatively TRBD1 (5 bases). This CDR3 has 15 residues. Looked up from germline, CDR1 is SNHLY and CDR2 is FYNNEI. V was pared by 6 bases and J by 6 bases, with 15 bases between. CDR3 nucleotide sequence: TGTGCCAGCAGATTAGAGGGGTCGGGTAATTCACCCCTCCACTTT. This gives the protein CASRLEGSGNSPLHF.

This clonotype was seen many times. The chain carries TRBV7-2 and TRBJ2-1; the D is unclear. The CDR3 spans 15 residues. The V end was cut by 5 bases, the J end by 4 bases, with 15 bases between. Germline CDR1 is SGHTA and CDR2 is FQGNSA. CDR3 sequence reads: CASSRANALYNEQFF. The CDR3 nucleotides are TGTGCCAGCAGCCGGGCCAATGCCCTATACAATGAGCAGTTCTTC.

In its sample, this clonotype was seen many times. This chain links TRBV9 with TRBJ2-3; 9 positions match TRBD1. CDR1 SGDLS and CDR2 YYNGEE come from the germline V gene. The CDR3 is 16 residues long. J gave up 1 base and V 4 bases, and 7 bases lay outside the gene matches. In DNA form, the CDR3 reads TGTGCCAGCAGCCTGGACAGGGGCCGAGGCACAGATACGCAGTATTTT. It is translated as CASSLDRGRGTDTQYF.

This clonotype showed up many times. The J gene is TRBJ2-3, the V gene TRBV5-1; tentatively, D is TRBD2 (6 bases). Deletions cut 3 bases from V and 3 bases from J, with 17 bases between. Germline assignment: CDR1 SGHRS and CDR2 YFSETQ. This CDR3 has 16 residues. The chain's CDR3 is CASSSMGGLATDTQYF. The DNA of the CDR3 is TGCGCCAGCAGCTCAATGGGGGGTTTGGCGACAGATACGCAGTATTTT.

The gene calls are TRBV20-1 and TRBJ1-5; 8 bases fit TRBD1. CDR3 length equals 16 residues. Per the germline V gene, CDR1 is DFQATT and CDR2 is SNEGSKA (reference sequence). V lost 3 bases and J lost 5; bases outside the gene matches: 12. The CDR3 is CSASNYGQGNDQPQHF. The CDR3 DNA sequence: TGCAGTGCTAGCAACTACGGACAGGGAAACGATCAGCCCCAGCATTTT.

The chain employs TRBV5-1 and TRBJ2-1; D call uncertain. The germline V gene has CDR1 SGHRS and CDR2 YFSETQ. V lost 0 bases and J 8 bases, leaving 12 bases between the germline ends. CDR3 length: 14 amino acids. In DNA form, the CDR3 reads TGCGCCAGCAGCTTGGAAGGCGATGGGGATGAGCAGTTCTTC. It yields the protein CASSLEGDGDEQFF. The full variable domain, in which reference TRBV5-1 and TRBJ2-1 provide the parts outside the CDR3, is KAGVTQTPRYLIKTRGQQVTLSCSPISGHRSVSWYQQTPGQGLQFLFEYFSETQRNKGNFPGRFSGRQFSNSRSEMNVSTLELGDSALYLCASSLEGDGDEQFFGPGTRLTVL.

With respect to this clonotype: A much bigger clone sits one base away, suggesting this may be a read error. This sequence joins TRBV12-3 or TRBV12-4 and TRBJ2-1; 7 bases map to TRBD1. The J call is doubtful: the DNA matches TRBJ2-7 better. This CDR3 has 15 amino acids. The CDR3 here is CASTSEGASYNEQYF. In DNA form, the CDR3 reads TGTGCCAGCACCTCCGAGGGGGCGTCCTACAATGAGCAGTACTTC.